One sample yielded the 9 T cell receptor beta chains listed below, sequenced in a study of CD8+ T cells in alopecia areata. Sequencing used cDNA as its template, made by extracting RNA and reverse transcribing it. Profiling relied on immunoSEQ multiplex PCR, and the TCRdb table lists in-frame clones only, not all of them. The table has some 210,000 clones, more than 60% seen once. Treatment given: oral pan-JAK inhibitor, 5-10 mg twice daily. Sequenced material: CD4+ T cells sorted from blood, taken around week 46, from a patient treated with tofacitinib. The receptors come from a human donor with alopecia areata.

The chain has TRBV30 and TRBJ1-5; perhaps TRBD1 as D (5 bases). This CDR3 is 14 amino acids long. Germline CDR1 GTSNPN, CDR2 SVGIG (reference sequence). The ends were cut back, 2 bases at V and 7 bases at J, with 15 bases in the middle. As DNA, the CDR3 is TGTGCCTGGAGTAGGACCGCGGAGGGGCAGCCCCAGCATTTT. Residues: CAWSRTAEGQPQHF.

Only one count was recorded for this clone. The rearrangement joins TRBV11-2 to TRBJ1-1; D is perhaps TRBD1 (5 bases). The CDR3 contains 13 residues. CDR1 is SGHAT, CDR2 FQNNGV, per germline. The V and J ends lost 4 bases and 1 base respectively, with 7 bases between them. The CDR3 loop reads CASSSDRNTEAFF. The CDR3 nucleotides are TGTGCCAGCAGCTCCGACAGGAACACTGAAGCTTTCTTT.

The rearrangement joins TRBV27 to TRBJ2-7, with a weak D call TRBD2 (5 bases). This CDR3 comprises 13 residues. CDR1 and CDR2 from the germline V gene are MNHEY and SMNVEV (reference sequence). Deletions cut 5 bases from V and 1 base from J, with 9 bases between. CDR3 nucleotide sequence: TGTGCCAGCAGTCGATCGGGATCCTACGAGCAGTACTTC. Encoded protein: CASSRSGSYEQYF.

The chain combines TRBV7-2 with TRBJ1-4, with D possibly matching TRBD1 (6 bases). Germline V gene data show CDR1 as SGHTA and CDR2 as FQGNSA. V was clipped by 5 bases and J by 12 bases, with 19 bases between them. The CDR3 is 14 amino acids. The CDR3 here is CASSPGTRRGELFF. CDR3 coding DNA: TGTGCCAGCAGCCCCGGGACTCGGAGGGGGGAACTGTTTTTT.

This rearrangement joins TRBV18 to TRBJ2-1, with 14 bases lining up with TRBD2. Germline CDR1 reads KGHSH; CDR2 reads LQKENI. This CDR3 is built from 17 residues. J gave up 6 bases and V 5 bases, and 9 bases lay outside the gene matches. The CDR3 DNA is TGTGCCAGCTCATCCTACCAGACTAGCGGGGGGGCCAATGAGCAGTTCTTC. Its protein is CASSSYQTSGGANEQFF.

This sequence joins TRBV10-1 and TRBJ2-5; 11 bases agree with TRBD2. The germline V gene encodes CDR1 WNHNN and CDR2 SYGVQD (reference sequence). The CDR3 runs 16 residues. V trimming: 6 bases; J trimming: 4 bases; junction bases outside the gene matches: 10. DNA for the CDR3: TGCGCCAGCAGCGGGCCCGGGACTAGCGGTGGAGAGACCCAGTACTTC. This codes for CASSGPGTSGGETQYF.

The V gene is TRBV2, the J gene TRBJ2-4, with D perhaps matching TRBD1 or TRBD2 (6 bases each). This CDR3 has 12 residues. Germline CDR1 reads SNHLY; CDR2 reads FYNNEI. V lost 1 base and J lost 11, with 9 bases in between. The CDR3 reads CASSEVRGVQYF. The CDR3 DNA reads as TGTGCCAGCAGTGAAGTGAGGGGGGTTCAGTACTTC.

V is TRBV29-1 and J is TRBJ1-1; maybe TRBD1 (5 bases). Per germline, CDR1 SQVTM and CDR2 ANQGSEA. The CDR3 totals 13 residues. Deletions cut 7 bases from V and 2 bases from J, with 14 bases between. The CDR3 sequence is CSASLGGNTEAFF. CDR3 coding DNA: TGCAGCGCCTCTTTGGGGGGAAACACTGAAGCTTTCTTT.

The CDR3 loop is CASSRGGRNTEAFF. The CDR3 bases are TGTGCCAGCAGCCGGGGGGGGCGGAACACTGAAGCTTTCTTT. V is TRBV11-1 and J is TRBJ1-1, with D perhaps TRBD1 (6 bases). Germline loops: CDR1 SGHAT, CDR2 FQDESV (reference sequence). V lost 5 bases and J lost 1, with 11 bases in between. CDR3 size: 14 residues. Complete variable domain (other parts from reference TRBV11-1 and TRBJ1-1): EAEVAQSPRYKITEKSQAVAFWCDPISGHATLYWYRQILGQGPELLVQFQDESVVDDSQLPKDRFSAERLKGVDSTLKIQPAELGDSAMYLCASSRGGRNTEAFFGQGTRLTVV.